These T cell receptor beta chains were read from a single sample in a study of T cells in localized non-small cell lung cancer. Sequencing used immunoSEQ multiplex PCR; TCRdb keeps in-frame clones, though not all of them. The sample yields approximately 76,000 clones, around 81% seen once. The sample consisted of peripheral blood, taken before any cancer treatment. The receptors were gathered from a female donor of 60 years or more with stage I lung adenocarcinoma. Each CDR3 is given with its conserved first and last residue.

v_call	j_call	cdr3_aa
TRBV2	TRBJ1-1	CASSARDSRNTEAFF
TRBV11-1	TRBJ2-2	CASSSGFSGELFF
TRBV19	TRBJ1-6	CASSRQPGSPLHF
TRBV12-5	TRBJ1-1	CASAQDRGLQAFF
TRBV5-4	TRBJ2-3	CASTQSGGLTDTQYF
TRBV2	TRBJ1-1	CASRDSGVTTEAFF
TRBV27	TRBJ1-2	CASSSPRDYGYTF
TRBV5-6	TRBJ2-2	CASSPQMKDGELFF
TRBV5-1	TRBJ1-1	CASSSRGPTEAFF
TRBV19	TRBJ2-7	CASSMSPAAEQYF
TRBV7-9	TRBJ1-2	CATEGTGYGYTF
TRBV7-9	TRBJ1-1	CASSPSATGNTEAFF
TRBV19	TRBJ1-5	CASSIESGLDQPQHF
TRBV9	TRBJ1-1	CASSAGVMTEAFF
TRBV6-6	TRBJ1-5	CAAGPVLGNQPQHF
TRBV5-1	TRBJ1-1	CASSLTGGAWDTEAFF
TRBV4-1	TRBJ2-7	CASPPGAGSYEQYF
TRBV9	TRBJ1-1	CASSSIRGGIGKAFF
TRBV9	TRBJ1-2	CASSAAPGNYGYTF
TRBV19	TRBJ2-5	CASSIRDSGQETQYF
TRBV19	TRBJ1-6	CASSLEPSSDSPLHF
TRBV18	TRBJ1-1	CASSTVNTEAFF
TRBV19	TRBJ2-7	CASTRTGAYEQYF
TRBV7-9	TRBJ1-1	CASSRRSGTDTEAFF
TRBV5-1	TRBJ2-7	CASRRQGRYEQYF
TRBV2	TRBJ1-4	CASSGDRGTNEKLFF
TRBV19	TRBJ2-5	CASSILAGGQETQYF
TRBV7-2	TRBJ2-7	CASSSRQSQYF
TRBV4-1	TRBJ2-5	CASSQSPGGGFETQYF
TRBV19	TRBJ2-7	CASSILTVKWEQYF
TRBV4-3	TRBJ1-1	CASSQILGTTEAFF
TRBV5-1	TRBJ1-1	CASSFTQGATEAFF
TRBV30	TRBJ2-3	CAWKRAGSSDTQYF
TRBV4-1	TRBJ2-4	CASSQDLAKNIQYF
TRBV28	TRBJ2-7	CASGGSYEQYF
TRBV5-4	TRBJ1-1	CASSEGQTNTEAFF
TRBV15	TRBJ1-2	CATSRHEGAYGYTF
TRBV9	TRBJ2-3	CASSPYAGVGPLSTDTQYF
TRBV2	TRBJ2-3	CASSELRSPDTQYF
TRBV6-1	TRBJ2-7	CASGRDGLPGEQYF
TRBV30	TRBJ1-5	CAWTLDSNQPQHF